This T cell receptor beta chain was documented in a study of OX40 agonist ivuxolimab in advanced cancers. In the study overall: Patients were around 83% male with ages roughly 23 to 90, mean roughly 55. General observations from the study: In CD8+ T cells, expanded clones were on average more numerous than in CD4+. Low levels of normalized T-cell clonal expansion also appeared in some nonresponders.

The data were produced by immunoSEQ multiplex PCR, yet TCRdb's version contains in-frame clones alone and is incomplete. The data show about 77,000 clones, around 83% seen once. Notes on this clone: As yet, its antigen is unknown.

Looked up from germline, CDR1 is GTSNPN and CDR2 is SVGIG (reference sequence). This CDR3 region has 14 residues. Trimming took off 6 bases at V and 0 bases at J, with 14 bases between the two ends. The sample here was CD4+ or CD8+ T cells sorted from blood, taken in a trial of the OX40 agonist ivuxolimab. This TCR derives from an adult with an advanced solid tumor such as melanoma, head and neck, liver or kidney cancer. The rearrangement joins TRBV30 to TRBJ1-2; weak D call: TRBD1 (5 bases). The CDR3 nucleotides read TGTGCCTGTAGCGGGGGGATGCCTAACTATGGCTACACCTTC. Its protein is CACSGGMPNYGYTF.